The clone carrying this T cell receptor beta chain is a singleton in its sample. V shed 6 bases, J shed 0 bases, and the junction held 1 base outside the gene matches. Germline V CDR1 and CDR2: SQVTM, ANQGSEA. The CDR3 is 12 amino acids. This sample is part of a study of T-cell reconstitution after alpha-beta-depleted transplantation in children. Unique molecular identifiers were incorporated into the prepared TCRbeta library. TCRdb reprocessed the PCR reads via MiXCR and lists one record per CDR3 protein. The sample consists of 670,000 or so distinct CDR3 sequences, about an eighth of them appearing once.

This receptor was identified in a girl aged 2 to 9 with congenital amegakaryocytic thrombocytopenia, due to receive a stem cell transplant. The chain has TRBV29-1 and TRBJ1-2; 7 nucleotides agree with TRBD1. Sample: PBMCs, taken before TCRalphabeta/CD19-depleted stem cell transplant. The DNA of the CDR3 is TGCAGCGTGGGACAGACTAACTATGGCTACACCTTC. It specifies CSVGQTNYGYTF.